This TCR beta chain originates from a study of T cell responses to AZD1222 COVID-19 vaccine. In the study overall: Analyses pooled second doses at about 4 or about 12 weeks. Study outcomes and limitations: Once two AZD1222 doses were given, Spike-specific TCR breadth and depth went up. The repertoires were collected only after the peak T cell response.

Germline CDR1 LGHDT, CDR2 YNNKEL (reference sequence). The CDR3 totals 15 residues. Trimming cost V 4 bases and J 4 bases, with 16 bases left between them. Points on this clone: Its specificity is not known.

Profiling relied on immunoSEQ multiplex PCR, and the TCRdb table lists in-frame clones only, not all of them. Found here are fewer than 95,000 clones, around 89% of them singletons; the top ten hold about 28%. The rearrangement joins TRBV3-1 (or the pseudogene TRBV3-2) to TRBJ1-1; D might be TRBD1 (6 bases). The input for sequencing was peripheral blood, taken on day 0 of AZD1222 vaccination. The TCR originated in an adult in good health. The CDR3 loop reads CASSPEGSGATEAFF. The CDR3 DNA is TGTGCCAGCAGCCCCGAAGGGTCGGGGGCCACTGAAGCTTTCTTT.